This TCR beta chain was identified in a study of CD8 T cells in ankylosing spondylitis (dated by TCRdb to the late 2010s). With regard to the full study: The study set out to find disease-linked TCR variants by profiling T cell receptor beta repertoires in ankylosing spondylitis patients and healthy donors. Samples of peripheral blood were taken, and for ankylosing spondylitis patients, synovial fluid was collected as well. In total, the full study cohort was made up of some 100 healthy donors and some 26 ankylosing spondylitis patients. The full study reports these points: The disease-linked clones showed a CD8+ phenotype and occurred at relatively low frequencies in peripheral blood. Some TCR beta motif variants had previously been reported in synovial fluid and blood of reactive arthritis patients, which suggested common disease-initiation mechanisms. Blood from ankylosing spondylitis patients appeared to be characterized by a TCR beta motif made up of 8 or 9 highly homologous amino acid variants. According to the report, matched synovial fluid samples from ankylosing spondylitis patients were significantly enriched for the disease-linked clones.

TCRdb names Illumina HiSeq 2500 as the instrument used. Quantitative 5'-RACE with molecular barcodes was the method used to prepare the TCR beta libraries. The source study handled its data this way. A new computational method based on a probabilistic model of VDJ rearrangement was used to identify disease-linked TCR variants. TCRdb reran the public reads through fastp at Q25 and MiXCR, keeping productive beta chains. Each record represents a unique CDR3 protein, reported with the most common genes and DNA among its rows. The V and J calls here are based on TCRdb, not the publication. The sample includes 270,000 or so distinct CDR3 sequences, with 15% to 20% observed a single time. The ten largest clones capture roughly 34% of the sample. Ten or more counts support this clonotype. Its antigen has not been determined. No clone much larger than this one lies a single base away; base qualities are absent.

Sequencing was done on a sample of blood, either unsorted or a sorted T cell fraction (not recorded which). The sequence was collected from a male donor with ankylosing spondylitis or in good health (not recorded which).

The CDR3 in this case is CASSLLKAIGNTIYF. The sequenced DNA: TGCGCCAGCAGCCTCCTAAAGGCCATCGGAAACACCATATATTTT. The chain is made from TRBV4-1 and TRBJ1-3, with no confident D gene call. CDR1 and CDR2, per the germline V gene, are MGHRA and YSYEKL. The CDR3, cysteine through phenylalanine, is 15 amino acids long. Here the CDR3 DNA is all that survives: 45 bases in frame from base 1. V and J are truncated by 4 bases and 4 bases respectively, leaving an intervening sequence of 14 bases.